This T cell receptor beta chain was observed in a study of sequential checkpoint blockade in melanoma. Study context: Patients were randomized 1:1 to nivolumab-then-ipilimumab or ipilimumab-then-nivolumab first-line. Each arm's sequence ended with maintenance nivolumab.

Trimming took off 5 bases at V and 3 bases at J, with 10 bases between the two ends. Per the germline V gene, CDR1 is SEHNR and CDR2 is FQNEAQ (reference sequence). The length of the CDR3 is 13 residues. Treatment given: randomized to nivolumab then ipilimumab (arm A) or the reverse (arm B). No patient had prior DNA-damaging chemotherapy. From thawed PBMCs, live CD3+CD8+ cells negative for CD19 and CD56 were sorted. The repertoire was sequenced with immunoSEQ multiplex PCR; TCRdb's copy has only in-frame clones and lacks some. This sample has under 20,000 clones, with around 70% found just once. This sample comprised CD8+ T cells sorted from blood (inferred from file names), obtained from a patient given nivolumab and ipilimumab in sequence. The chain employs TRBV7-9 and TRBJ2-5, with D perhaps TRBD2 (5 bases). This receptor was obtained from a human donor with melanoma. The CDR3 loop is CASSPPGKETQYF. The CDR3 DNA reads as TGTGCCAGCAGCCCCCCCGGGAAAGAGACCCAGTACTTC.